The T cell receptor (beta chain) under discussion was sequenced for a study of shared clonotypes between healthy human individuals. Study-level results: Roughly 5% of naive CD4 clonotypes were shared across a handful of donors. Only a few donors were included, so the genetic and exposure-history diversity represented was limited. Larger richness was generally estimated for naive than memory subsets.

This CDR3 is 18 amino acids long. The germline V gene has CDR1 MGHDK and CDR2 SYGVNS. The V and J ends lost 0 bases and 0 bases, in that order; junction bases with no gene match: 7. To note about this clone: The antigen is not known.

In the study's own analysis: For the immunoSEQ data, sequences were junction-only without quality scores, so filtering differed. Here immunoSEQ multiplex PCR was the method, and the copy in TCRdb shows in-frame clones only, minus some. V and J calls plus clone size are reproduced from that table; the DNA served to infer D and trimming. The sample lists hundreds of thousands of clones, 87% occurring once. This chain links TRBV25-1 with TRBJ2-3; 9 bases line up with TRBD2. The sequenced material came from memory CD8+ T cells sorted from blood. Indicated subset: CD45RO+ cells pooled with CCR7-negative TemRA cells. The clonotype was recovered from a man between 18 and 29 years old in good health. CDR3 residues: CASSEYGGRAPSTDTQYF. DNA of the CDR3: TGTGCCAGCAGTGAATATGGCGGGAGGGCCCCTAGCACAGATACGCAGTATTTT.